Listed below are T cell receptor beta chains from one sample, sequenced in a study of blood T cell repertoires in COVID-19. The protocol was immunoSEQ multiplex PCR, while the TCRdb copy is restricted to in-frame clones and leaves out a portion. Of about 130,000 clones listed, 70% to 85% are singletons. Material: peripheral blood. Every receptor here comes from a woman aged 60 to 75 with acute or convalescent COVID-19. Each CDR3 is given with its conserved first and last residue. A D gene is named only where the DNA matches it firmly. Size is stated for part of the rows, as once, few or many counts, or as a class when the clone is expanded.

v_call: TRBV14
clone_size: NA
d_call: NA
cdr3_length: 16
j_call: TRBJ2-7
cdr3_nt: TGTGCCAGCAGCCAAATCGGAGTCTCATTTCCCCACGAGCAGTACTTC
cdr3_aa: CASSQIGVSFPHEQYF

v_call: TRBV10-3
clone_size: NA
d_call: NA
cdr3_length: 16
j_call: TRBJ1-4
cdr3_nt: TGTGCCATCAGTGATGAAGGAGGACGGGCTCATGAAAAACTGTTTTTT
cdr3_aa: CAISDEGGRAHEKLFF

v_call: TRBV4-1
clone_size: NA
d_call: NA
cdr3_length: 14
j_call: TRBJ1-3
cdr3_nt: TGCGCCAGCAGCCAACCCGGGACAGGAAACACCATATATTTT
cdr3_aa: CASSQPGTGNTIYF

v_call: TRBV6-6
clone_size: NA
d_call: NA
cdr3_length: 14
j_call: TRBJ1-3
cdr3_nt: TGTGCCAGCAGAGACAGGTCTCCGGGAAACACCATATATTTT
cdr3_aa: CASRDRSPGNTIYF

v_call: TRBV10-3
clone_size: once
d_call: NA
cdr3_length: 13
j_call: TRBJ1-2
cdr3_nt: TGTGCCATCAGTGGAGTACAGAACTATGGCTACACCTTC
cdr3_aa: CAISGVQNYGYTF

v_call: TRBV11-2
clone_size: NA
d_call: TRBD2
cdr3_length: 12
j_call: TRBJ2-7
cdr3_nt: TGTGCCAGCAGCCCGGGGGGGGGCCGGCAGTACTTC
cdr3_aa: CASSPGGGRQYF

v_call: TRBV21-1
clone_size: once
d_call: NA
cdr3_length: 15
j_call: TRBJ1-6
cdr3_nt: TGTGCCAGCAGCAAAGATCGGGGTCGTAATTCACCCCTCCACTTT
cdr3_aa: CASSKDRGRNSPLHF

v_call: TRBV2
clone_size: NA
d_call: TRBD1
cdr3_length: 14
j_call: TRBJ1-6
cdr3_nt: TGTGCCAGCAGTCAACAGGGGCGTCACTCACCCCTCCACTTT
cdr3_aa: CASSQQGRHSPLHF

v_call: TRBV19
clone_size: NA
d_call: NA
cdr3_length: 14
j_call: TRBJ1-1
cdr3_nt: TGTGCCAGTAGTACCCCCGGCGGCCCCACTGAAGCTTTCTTT
cdr3_aa: CASSTPGGPTEAFF

v_call: TRBV13
clone_size: NA
d_call: NA
cdr3_length: 14
j_call: TRBJ1-2
cdr3_nt: TGTGCCAGCAGCTTACCCGCACCGGACTATGGCTACACCTTC
cdr3_aa: CASSLPAPDYGYTF

v_call: TRBV20-1
clone_size: NA
d_call: TRBD2
cdr3_length: 15
j_call: TRBJ2-3
cdr3_nt: TGCAGTGCTAGTCACGCGGGGGGAACTGCAGATACGCAGTATTTT
cdr3_aa: CSASHAGGTADTQYF

v_call: TRBV10-3
clone_size: NA
d_call: NA
cdr3_length: 16
j_call: TRBJ2-3
cdr3_nt: TGTGCCATCAGTGAGTTGGGGGCCCCTAACACAGATACGCAGTATTTT
cdr3_aa: CAISELGAPNTDTQYF

v_call: TRBV2
clone_size: NA
d_call: TRBD1
cdr3_length: 13
j_call: TRBJ1-1
cdr3_nt: TGTGCCAGCAGTCCCACAGGGGGGTATGAAGCTTTCTTT
cdr3_aa: CASSPTGGYEAFF

v_call: TRBV12-3/TRBV12-4
clone_size: NA
d_call: NA
cdr3_length: 13
j_call: TRBJ1-5
cdr3_nt: TGTGCCAGCAGTTTTCAGGGCAATCAGCCCCAGCATTTT
cdr3_aa: CASSFQGNQPQHF

v_call: TRBV7-9
clone_size: NA
d_call: TRBD1
cdr3_length: 12
j_call: TRBJ1-1
cdr3_nt: TGTGCCAGCAGCACTGGGGACAGGGAAGCTTTCTTT
cdr3_aa: CASSTGDREAFF

v_call: TRBV9
clone_size: NA
d_call: NA
cdr3_length: 16
j_call: TRBJ1-5
cdr3_nt: TGTGCCAGCAGCGCGATGAGAAACAGGGCCCCTCAGCCCCAGCATTTT
cdr3_aa: CASSAMRNRAPQPQHF

v_call: TRBV6-5
clone_size: NA
d_call: NA
cdr3_length: 16
j_call: TRBJ1-1
cdr3_nt: TGTGCCAGCAGTTACGCGGGGGGGTCCATGAACACTGAAGCTTTCTTT
cdr3_aa: CASSYAGGSMNTEAFF

v_call: TRBV19
clone_size: NA
d_call: NA
cdr3_length: 13
j_call: TRBJ1-1
cdr3_nt: TGTGCCAGTAGTATAGAGTTCGGTTATAAAGCTTTCTTT
cdr3_aa: CASSIEFGYKAFF

v_call: TRBV18
clone_size: NA
d_call: TRBD2
cdr3_length: 15
j_call: TRBJ2-7
cdr3_nt: TGTGCCAGCTCACCAGGGCAAGCGGGAAACTACGAGCAGTACTTC
cdr3_aa: CASSPGQAGNYEQYF

v_call: TRBV2
clone_size: NA
d_call: NA
cdr3_length: 15
j_call: TRBJ2-4
cdr3_nt: TGTGCCAGCAGTGAATGGGGCCAAGCCAAAAACATTCAGTACTTC
cdr3_aa: CASSEWGQAKNIQYF

v_call: TRBV3-1/TRBV3-2
clone_size: NA
d_call: NA
cdr3_length: 16
j_call: TRBJ1-3
cdr3_nt: TGTGCCAGCAGCCAAGAGGGGCAGGGTAATGGAAACACCATATATTTT
cdr3_aa: CASSQEGQGNGNTIYF

v_call: TRBV30
clone_size: once
d_call: TRBD1
cdr3_length: 12
j_call: TRBJ1-1
cdr3_nt: TGTGCCTGGATCGACAGGGGCACTGAAGCTTTCTTT
cdr3_aa: CAWIDRGTEAFF

v_call: TRBV3-1/TRBV3-2
clone_size: NA
d_call: NA
cdr3_length: 15
j_call: TRBJ1-2
cdr3_nt: TGTGCCAGCAGCCATCGCCCAAGAATTGAGGATGGCTACACCTTC
cdr3_aa: CASSHRPRIEDGYTF

v_call: TRBV13
clone_size: NA
d_call: TRBD1
cdr3_length: 15
j_call: TRBJ2-3
cdr3_nt: TGTGCCAGCAGCCGAGGACAGGGTGTCCCAGATACGCAGTATTTT
cdr3_aa: CASSRGQGVPDTQYF

v_call: TRBV7-9
clone_size: NA
d_call: NA
cdr3_length: 12
j_call: TRBJ1-2
cdr3_nt: TGTGCCAGCAGCTCCGATCGCGCTGGCTACACCTTC
cdr3_aa: CASSSDRAGYTF

v_call: TRBV5-1
clone_size: NA
d_call: NA
cdr3_length: 15
j_call: TRBJ1-5
cdr3_nt: TGCGCCAGCAGCTTGGATGGGGCATGGAGTCAGCCCCAGCATTTT
cdr3_aa: CASSLDGAWSQPQHF

v_call: TRBV12-3/TRBV12-4
clone_size: NA
d_call: NA
cdr3_length: 13
j_call: TRBJ1-1
cdr3_nt: TGTGCCAGCAGTTTAACGGCGGGCACTGAAGCTTTCTTT
cdr3_aa: CASSLTAGTEAFF

v_call: TRBV12-3/TRBV12-4
clone_size: NA
d_call: NA
cdr3_length: 12
j_call: TRBJ2-2
cdr3_nt: TGTGCCAGCAGTTTACGGACCGGGGAGCTGTTTTTT
cdr3_aa: CASSLRTGELFF

v_call: TRBV18
clone_size: NA
d_call: NA
cdr3_length: 18
j_call: TRBJ2-1
cdr3_nt: TGTGCCAGCTCACCACCGGTCTCCGCTCTCACTAGAGGCAATGAGCAGTTCTTC
cdr3_aa: CASSPPVSALTRGNEQFF

v_call: TRBV2
clone_size: NA
d_call: NA
cdr3_length: 14
j_call: TRBJ1-2
cdr3_nt: TGTGCCAGCAGGCGGACAGATCAAAGCTATGGCTACACCTTC
cdr3_aa: CASRRTDQSYGYTF

v_call: TRBV5-1
clone_size: NA
d_call: NA
cdr3_length: 14
j_call: TRBJ2-3
cdr3_nt: TGCGCCAGCAGCTCGGAAATCGGGGGAAATACGCAGTATTTT
cdr3_aa: CASSSEIGGNTQYF

v_call: TRBV19
clone_size: NA
d_call: TRBD2
cdr3_length: 14
j_call: TRBJ2-1
cdr3_nt: TGTGCCAGTAGTGCCGCGGGGGGTCGGAATGAGCAGTTCTTC
cdr3_aa: CASSAAGGRNEQFF

v_call: TRBV5-6
clone_size: NA
d_call: NA
cdr3_length: 13
j_call: TRBJ2-1
cdr3_nt: TGTGCCAGCAAACCCCGGGGGATTTCCGAGCAGTTCTTC
cdr3_aa: CASKPRGISEQFF

v_call: TRBV7-9
clone_size: NA
d_call: TRBD1
cdr3_length: 15
j_call: TRBJ1-1
cdr3_nt: TGTGCCAGCAGCAAATCGACAGGGTGGGACACTGAAGCTTTCTTT
cdr3_aa: CASSKSTGWDTEAFF

v_call: TRBV11-2
clone_size: NA
d_call: NA
cdr3_length: 12
j_call: TRBJ2-1
cdr3_nt: TGTGCCAGCAGCTTAGATCCTGGAGAGGGGTTCTTC
cdr3_aa: CASSLDPGEGFF

v_call: TRBV5-1
clone_size: NA
d_call: TRBD1
cdr3_length: 15
j_call: TRBJ1-1
cdr3_nt: TGCGCCAGCAGCTTGGGGACAGGGGGCCCTGTTGAAGCTTTCTTT
cdr3_aa: CASSLGTGGPVEAFF

v_call: TRBV30
clone_size: NA
d_call: NA
cdr3_length: 17
j_call: TRBJ2-2
cdr3_nt: TGTGCCTGGAGTAGGACAGCCTTAGGGTTGGCCACCGGGGAGCTGTTTTTT
cdr3_aa: CAWSRTALGLATGELFF

v_call: TRBV20-1
clone_size: NA
d_call: TRBD1
cdr3_length: 11
j_call: TRBJ1-1
cdr3_nt: TGCAGTGCTAGAGCCGGGACAGAGGCTTTCTTT
cdr3_aa: CSARAGTEAFF

v_call: TRBV14
clone_size: NA
d_call: TRBD1
cdr3_length: 17
j_call: TRBJ2-1
cdr3_nt: TGTGCCAGCAGCCCCCCCCTCACAGGGGGCTTCTACAATGAGCAGTTCTTC
cdr3_aa: CASSPPLTGGFYNEQFF

v_call: TRBV7-9
clone_size: NA
d_call: NA
cdr3_length: 15
j_call: TRBJ2-3
cdr3_nt: TGTGCCAGCAGCCCCCCGGGACTTAGCACAGATACGCAGTATTTT
cdr3_aa: CASSPPGLSTDTQYF

v_call: TRBV3-1/TRBV3-2
clone_size: NA
d_call: NA
cdr3_length: 15
j_call: TRBJ1-2
cdr3_nt: TGTGCCAGCAGCCAAAAAGGGGTCCCCATCTATGGCTACACCTTC
cdr3_aa: CASSQKGVPIYGYTF

v_call: TRBV5-1
clone_size: NA
d_call: TRBD2
cdr3_length: 13
j_call: TRBJ2-5
cdr3_nt: TGCGCCAGCGGGGGAGGGTCCGGAGAGACCCAGTACTTC
cdr3_aa: CASGGGSGETQYF

v_call: TRBV10-2
clone_size: NA
d_call: NA
cdr3_length: 11
j_call: TRBJ1-1
cdr3_nt: TGCGCCAGCAGTGAGTCGAGTGAAGCTTTCTTT
cdr3_aa: CASSESSEAFF

v_call: TRBV3-1/TRBV3-2
clone_size: NA
d_call: NA
cdr3_length: 16
j_call: TRBJ1-3
cdr3_nt: TGTGCCAGCAGCCACGAGGCCTTGACCTCTGGAAACACCATATATTTT
cdr3_aa: CASSHEALTSGNTIYF

v_call: TRBV7-8
clone_size: NA
d_call: NA
cdr3_length: 13
j_call: TRBJ1-5
cdr3_nt: TGTGCCAGCAGCCCACAGGGTAATCAGCCCCAGCATTTT
cdr3_aa: CASSPQGNQPQHF

v_call: TRBV3-1/TRBV3-2
clone_size: NA
d_call: NA
cdr3_length: 16
j_call: TRBJ1-3
cdr3_nt: TGTGCCAGCAGCCAATTATCGAGAAGCTCTGGAAACACCATATATTTT
cdr3_aa: CASSQLSRSSGNTIYF